This TCR beta chain was sequenced in a study of cytomegalovirus exposure and HLA in healthy donors (dated by TCRdb to 2016 to 2017). Study-wide context: An earlier analysis of several hundred of the donors reported approximately 280 Gb of sequence data and 117 million unique TCR beta sequences obtained from approximately 180 million T cells. An early release that covered about 640 HLA-typed donors contained around 300 gigabases of sequencing data and 75 million to 100 million unique TCR sequences. The genetic ancestry cluster associated with self-reported Caucasian donors included roughly four fifths of the 300 to 450 genotyped donors. The study aimed to test whether signatures of past pathogen exposure could be identified by cataloging public T cell receptors. The T cell repertoires of around 730 subjects were profiled by immunosequencing and related to cytomegalovirus serostatus. Besides the first cohort of about 730 subjects, a separate validation cohort made up of roughly 120 different subjects was used. High-throughput TCR immunosequencing, statistical association of individual TCRs with disease status, and machine learning were combined to predict cytomegalovirus infection status. A later analysis re-examined previously published TCR beta repertoires from just over 650 donors and added high-resolution HLA genotyping to investigate patterns of TCR occurrence. In the later analysis, no new phenotypic data were used to find candidate immune exposures; instead, reliance was placed on TCR beta sequences and their occurrence across donors. In an earlier analysis of more than 550 of the donors, high-throughput TCR beta sequencing was used to judge whether each TCR beta V gene segment behaved as functional or pseudogenic. Alongside the repertoire data, information on donor age, sex, ethnicity and CMV serostatus was compiled. In a later genetic analysis, genome-wide SNP genotypes for about 65% of the 666 donors were used, and that subset was treated as a discovery cohort. Every discovery cohort repertoire had been produced on one sequencing platform. Class I and class II HLA loci were covered by the typing at four-digit resolution. The number of typed donors differed by locus: about 620-640 for A, B, C, DRB1 and DQB1; approximately 540 for DQA1; around 580 for DPA1; and roughly 490 for DPB1. About five DR-DQ haplotypes were treated as single units for association and clustering because of strong linkage in the cohort. Across roughly 420 genotyped donors of the cohort, an average of approximately 240,000 unique TCR beta nucleotide sequences per donor were sequenced, and approximately 17% of those sequences were non-productive.

This clone was picked up one time. Its antigen target is currently unknown. The input lacks base qualities; no much larger clone sits a single base away. The receptor library was made with the immunoSEQ multiplex PCR assay. For the multiplex PCR, a mixture combining 60 forward primers for TCR Vbeta segments and 13 reverse primers for TCR Jbeta segments was used. The CDR3 region of rearranged TCR beta genes was amplified from genomic DNA with a multiplex PCR assay. The Illumina HiSeq System was used to sequence the amplified TCR beta libraries as 87-base-pair reads. The original methods were these. Across the 700 or so repertoires, a later analysis counted 75 million to 90 million unique TCR beta chains, around 11 million of which were shared by at least two donors. Raw reads were error-corrected and collapsed into unique sequences with a nearest-neighbor algorithm that merged closely related sequences to remove PCR and sequencing errors. Alignment of CDR3 sequences to IMGT reference sequences was used to assign V, D and J gene segments. For a sequence to be retained, at least a six-nucleotide match to both a V gene segment and a J gene segment was required. A rearrangement was called productive if the CDR3 had no stop codons and remained in frame with V and J, and every other rearrangement was called non-productive. Following IMGT convention, CDR3 was defined as the stretch from the second conserved V-encoded cysteine up to the conserved J-encoded phenylalanine. The earlier analysis of about 570 of the donors excluded any sequence lacking an unambiguous match to a single V gene segment. An earlier analysis of almost 600 of the donors classified V segments as functional when productive rearrangements were above 56.7% and as segregating when the standard deviation between donors was above 5%. To diagnose cytomegalovirus status from the catalog of TCR beta chain sequences, a statistical classification framework was built. V and J gene assignment, in a later analysis, came from comparing TCR nucleotide sequences with IMGT/GENE-DB human TR gene sequences. In a later analysis, CDR3 sequences and most-parsimonious VDJ recombination scenarios were assigned using the TCRdist pipeline. In a later analysis, each TCR beta chain was defined by its CDR3 amino acid sequence together with its V-gene family, and reads lacking a unique V-gene family were excluded. As a way to deal with suspected cross-contamination and a sequencing artifact, a later analysis dropped over 550 nucleotide sequences that were highly shared and had low generation probability. For each public chain, a later analysis derived a clonal expansion index from normalized ranks of inferred template counts within each repertoire. A later analysis computed generation probabilities with a VDJ recombination model fitted to out-of-frame rearrangements, and checked the results against IGoR. A later analysis scored TCR-TCR, TCR-HLA and TCR-CMV co-occurrence with hypergeometric tests, applying a repertoire-size bias correction to TCR pairs. To estimate false discovery rates, a later analysis permuted the HLA or CMV assignments 20 times. In a later analysis, co-occurring TCRs were grouped with DBSCAN, and TCRdist sequence similarity was added when clustering was performed within HLA-allele-positive subsets. Repertoires with fewer than 30,000 or more than 120,000 public chains were left out of co-occurrence clustering, as were a few repertoires with anomalous nucleotide sharing. The source is immuneACCESS, and TCRdb retained only in-frame sequences with V and J called. Part of the clones is not carried over; for the studies checked, unresolved V genes explain less than half of this, and the remainder is unexplained. V, J and clone size derive from that table, while D and trimming were established from the DNA sequence. Recorded for this sample are 150,000 to 170,000 clones; roughly 74% of them occurred a single time. The ten biggest clones cover about 2.6% of the sample.

V was cut back by 2 bases and J by 0 bases, leaving a gap of 8 bases between them. Per the germline V gene, KGHSH is the CDR1 and LQKENI is the CDR2. The CDR3 runs 15 residues from the cysteine to the phenylalanine. Only the CDR3 region is kept as DNA, spanning 45 bases read in frame from base 1. Overall study outcomes, separate from this receptor: Presence/absence analyses assumed roughly uniform sequencing depth across donors, an assumption that may not hold. According to a later analysis, TCR association rates differed among HLA loci, with DRB1 alleles showing the most associated TCRs and HLA-C alleles showing the fewest. In a later analysis, several top co-occurrence clusters were reported to appear linked to parvovirus B19, influenza, CMV and Epstein-Barr virus. Only TCR beta chains were sequenced in this cohort, and the absence of alpha or paired-chain data limited detectable features. A later genetic analysis associated a missense DCLRE1C variant with V-gene and J-gene trimming of TCR beta chains, and an independent cohort replicated the association. In a later analysis, 15,000 to 20,000 TCR beta sequences were associated with specific HLA alleles at a false discovery rate of 0.05. A further reported finding was that TCR beta sequences accurately predicted the HLA-A and HLA-B alleles for most subjects in the first cohort. Three of the identified cytomegalovirus-associated TCR beta chains were confirmed in vitro to be specific for cytomegalovirus antigens. In a later analysis, most CMV-associated TCR beta chains were found to appear HLA-restricted, with HLA associations seemingly driven largely by CMV exposure. Assigning TCR associations to individual alleles was difficult when HLA alleles, especially DR and DQ, strongly co-occurred. In a later analysis, HLA-associated TCR beta chains showed more clonal expansion and lower generation probabilities than non-associated chains that were equally common. According to the authors, the approach could potentially be generalized to other disease states and immunological phenotypes. In the study, some 160 TCR beta chains were listed as associated with cytomegalovirus. About 17 rarely observed V segments, including chromosome 9 orphons, were excluded from the earlier analysis of approximately 600 of the donors because counts were too low. Immune exposure information for the cohort was limited to CMV serostatus. The classifier was reported to diagnose cytomegalovirus status with high specificity and sensitivity in both the original cohort and the validation cohort. Linkage disequilibrium might explain the correlated functional status among segregating V segments, but an unknown experimental factor could not be ruled out. Most TCR sequences were observed very rarely across donors, whereas some public TCRs were present in many individuals. In a later genetic analysis, fewer N-insertions in productive TCRs were reported among donors in an Asian-associated ancestry cluster than the roughly 640-donor mean. Because the 87-base-pair reads could not distinguish some IMGT-functional V segments, including TRBV6-2 and TRBV6-3, those segments were excluded. A cluster of highly shared sequence variants was judged likely to be a technical artifact of the sequencing pipeline. HLA typing was unavailable for some donors at each locus, so association tests used only the typed subset. In an earlier analysis of more than 500 of the donors, most TCR beta V segments appeared in productive rearrangements about 90% or about 30% of the time, broadly matching IMGT annotations.

The cohort consisted of 670 or so healthy bone marrow donors. Cohort members were all nominally healthy when sampled, although unrecorded immune exposures were likely present. The donor was CMV seronegative and belonged to the group of over 300 seronegative cohort members. Each donor provided a peripheral blood sample, and peripheral blood mononuclear cells were used for TCR beta sequencing. Genomic DNA extraction from the blood cell samples was performed with the Qiagen DNeasy Blood Extraction Kit. This receptor chain uses TRBV18 and TRBJ1-3; the D gene assignment is ambiguous. The sequenced sample consisted of PBMCs. This clonotype originated in a young man in good health and CMV-seronegative. The nucleotides read TGTGCCAGCTCACCAACTGTTCACTCTGGAAACACCATATATTTT. Its protein is CASSPTVHSGNTIYF.